The clone carrying this T cell receptor (beta chain) showed up many times. What it binds is unknown. The data are from a study of regulatory T cells in long-lasting Graves disease. The germline gives CDR1 SGHNT, CDR2 YYREEE (reference sequence). V was shortened by 5 bases and J by 11 bases, with 24 bases between the two germline ends. The CDR3 has 15 residues. Regarding time point: newly diagnosed GD, antithyroid drugs for less than 3 months. RNA from PBMCs was the source of the TCR library. An endocrinology department in Xi'an, China, supplied the patients. The study, taken as a whole, reports: New patients shared fewer public clonotypes (about 1,000) than persistent patients did (over 2,500).

Building the TCR beta libraries relied on iRepertoire HTBI primers, and CDR3 regions underwent Arm-PCR. TCRdb itself ran the multiplex PCR reads through MiXCR, one entry per CDR3 protein. The table includes 380,000 or so distinct CDR3 sequences, around 15% detected once. A further study also used this sample, focusing on T cells in Graves' hyperthyroidism and ophthalmopathy. That work adds: Blood also held most thyroid clonotypes expanded beyond 0.001.

The input for sequencing was peripheral blood mononuclear cells (PBMCs), taken at new diagnosis, from a patient treated with antithyroid drugs. The source of this sequence is a woman aged 18-29 years with Graves disease. V gene TRBV5-4 combines with J gene TRBJ2-3; TRBD1 is a possible D gene (5 bases). As DNA, the CDR3 is TGTGCCAGCAGTTATGACAGCAGGAGCTTGAGAGGGCAGTATTTT. Encoded protein: CASSYDSRSLRGQYF.